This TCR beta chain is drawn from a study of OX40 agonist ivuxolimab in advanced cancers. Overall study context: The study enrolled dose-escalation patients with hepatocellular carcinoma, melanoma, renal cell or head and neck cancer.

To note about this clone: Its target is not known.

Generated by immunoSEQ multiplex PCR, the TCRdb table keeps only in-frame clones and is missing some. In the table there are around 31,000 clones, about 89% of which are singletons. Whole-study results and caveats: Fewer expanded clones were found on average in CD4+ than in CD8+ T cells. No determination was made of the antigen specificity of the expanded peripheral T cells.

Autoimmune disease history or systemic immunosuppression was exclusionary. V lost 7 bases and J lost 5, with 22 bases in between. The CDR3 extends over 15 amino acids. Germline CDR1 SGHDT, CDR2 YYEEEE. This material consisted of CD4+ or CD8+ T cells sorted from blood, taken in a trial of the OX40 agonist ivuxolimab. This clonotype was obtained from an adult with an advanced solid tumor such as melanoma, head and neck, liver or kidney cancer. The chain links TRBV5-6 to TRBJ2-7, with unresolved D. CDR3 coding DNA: TGTGCCAGCGGAAAGAGAATGAACAAAGCCCACGAGCAGTACTTC. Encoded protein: CASGKRMNKAHEQYF.